Presented here are 9 T cell receptor beta chains from one specimen sequenced in a study of OX40 agonist ivuxolimab in advanced cancers. TCRdb's table, derived via immunoSEQ multiplex PCR, lists solely in-frame clones and lacks some. The sample includes about 70,000 clones, about nine tenths of them seen just once. The input for sequencing was CD4+ or CD8+ T cells sorted from blood, taken in a trial of the OX40 agonist ivuxolimab. Receptors were obtained from an adult with an advanced solid tumor such as melanoma, head and neck, liver or kidney cancer.

CDR3 nucleotides: TGTGCCAGCAGCGGTGGGACAGCTGGGGCCAACGTCCTGACTTTC. Its protein is CASSGGTAGANVLTF. The rearrangement links TRBV5-5 to TRBJ2-6, with 7 bases identical to TRBD1. Looked up from germline, CDR1 is SGHKS and CDR2 is YYEKEE (reference sequence). The CDR3 contains 15 residues. V trimming: 4 bases; J trimming: 2 bases; junction bases outside the gene matches: 3.

This chain joins TRBV4-2 and TRBJ1-6; TRBD1 matches 7 bases. Germline CDR1 is LGHNA and CDR2 is YNFKEQ. The CDR3 extends over 16 amino acids. The J segment lost 5 bases and the V segment lost 3 bases, leaving 7 bases of the junction unmatched. CDR3 in amino acids: CASSHSGQADNSPLHF. The CDR3 DNA reads as TGTGCCAGCAGCCACTCAGGACAGGCAGATAATTCACCCCTCCACTTT.

The V call is TRBV5-4, the J call TRBJ1-2; D may be TRBD1 (6 bases). Trimming removed 3 bases at V and 8 bases at J, with 11 bases between. This CDR3 is 12 amino acids long. The germline V gene encodes CDR1 SGHNT and CDR2 YYREEE (reference sequence). The CDR3 reads CASSSRTDGYTF. CDR3 nucleotides: TGTGCCAGCAGCTCCCGGACAGACGGCTACACCTTC. The variable domain in full, with the rest retrieved from reference TRBV5-4 and TRBJ1-2, is ETGVTQSPTHLIKTRGQQVTLRCSSQSGHNTVSWYQQALGQGPQFIFQYYREEENGRGNFPPRFSGLQFPNYSSELNVNALELDDSALYLCASSSRTDGYTFGSGTRLTVV.

The genes are TRBV28 and TRBJ1-6; D perhaps matches TRBD1 (5 bases). Germline loops: CDR1 MDHEN, CDR2 SYDVKM. The ends were cut back, 5 bases at V and 10 bases at J, with 18 bases in the middle. The CDR3 runs to 15 residues. The CDR3 protein is CASSGGRGGGSPLHF. DNA of the CDR3: TGTGCCAGCAGTGGGGGACGCGGGGGTGGCTCACCCCTCCACTTT. Complete variable domain (other parts from reference TRBV28 and TRBJ1-6): DVKVTQSSRYLVKRTGEKVFLECVQDMDHENMFWYRQDPGLGLRLIYFSYDVKMKEKGDIPEGYSVSREKKERFSLILESASTNQTSMYLCASSGGRGGGSPLHFGNGTRLTVT.

The chain uses TRBV6-5 and TRBJ2-3, with D possibly TRBD2 on 6 matching bases. From germline, CDR1 is MNHEY and CDR2 SVGAGI. The CDR3 has 15 residues. Trimming shortened V by 3 bases and J by 4 bases, and 14 bases separated the two germline ends. This chain's CDR3 is CASSYGWGDPDTQYF. The DNA for the CDR3 is TGTGCCAGCAGTTATGGATGGGGGGACCCAGATACGCAGTATTTT.

The chain uses TRBV10-2 and TRBJ1-5; D is unclear. The CDR3 covers 14 residues. V was pared by 8 bases and J by 0 bases, with 11 bases between. Per the germline V gene, CDR1 is WSHSY and CDR2 is SAAADI. The CDR3 DNA reads as TGCGCCAGCGGTAGACCAAATAGCAATCAGCCCCAGCATTTT. This gives the protein CASGRPNSNQPQHF.

The V and J genes are TRBV19 and TRBJ1-5; weak D call: TRBD1 (5 bases). V lost 1 base, J lost 5 bases, and 12 bases lay in between. Germline CDR1 is LNHDA and CDR2 is SQIVND (reference sequence). This CDR3 has 15 amino acids. The CDR3 bases are TGTGCCAGTAGTATAGGCGGGGGGGAGGATCAGCCCCAGCATTTT. This encodes CASSIGGGEDQPQHF.

The chain links TRBV15 to TRBJ1-1; TRBD1 might be the D (5 bases). The V gene's germline CDR1 is LNHNV and CDR2 YYDKDF (reference sequence). The CDR3 extends over 17 amino acids. V gave up 1 base and J gave up 0 bases, with 15 bases separating them. DNA for the CDR3: TGTGCCACCAGCAGAGTAGTTGGGACCGCTCTGAACACTGAAGCTTTCTTT. This gives the protein CATSRVVGTALNTEAFF.

The CDR3 sequence: CASSPGDRGDEKLFF. The CDR3 nucleotides read TGCGCCAGCAGCCCCGGGGACAGGGGAGACGAAAAACTGTTTTTT. The chain couples TRBV5-1 to TRBJ1-4; 10 nucleotides agree with TRBD1. The CDR3 sequence is 15 residues long. V dropped 4 bases and J dropped 8; count of bases not matched to a gene: 8. The germline V gene has CDR1 SGHRS and CDR2 YFSETQ.